A single T cell receptor beta chain is shown here with its context. The sample belongs to a study of blood T cell repertoires in COVID-19. Study-wide context: COVID-19 samples, acute and convalescent, were from the United States, Italy and Spain. PBMCs, B-cell-depleted T cells, or T cells provided the cDNA or gDNA that made up the material.

The V gene's germline CDR1 is MNHEY and CDR2 SVGAGI. The V and J ends lost 0 bases and 7 bases respectively, with 13 bases between them. There are 16 residues in the CDR3. Produced via immunoSEQ multiplex PCR; TCRdb's table is partial and in-frame only. In the table there are roughly 350,000 clones, 85% of which are singletons. This chain connects TRBV6-5 to TRBJ1-6, with D possibly matching TRBD1 (5 bases). The source of this sequence is a woman aged 18-29 years with acute or convalescent COVID-19. The sample was peripheral blood. The CDR3 loop is CASSYSSQGGNSPLHF. CDR3 DNA: TGTGCCAGCAGTTACTCGAGTCAGGGAGGCAATTCACCCCTCCACTTT.